One T cell receptor beta chain is described in this entry. Germline loops: CDR1 LGHNA, CDR2 YSLEER. Trimming stripped 0 bases from V and 4 bases from J, with 18 bases between. CDR3 length: 17 amino acids. The data belong to a study of human thymus T cells. Clones were read by immunoSEQ multiplex PCR, and TCRdb kept only the in-frame ones, dropping some. Here the sample spans more than 70,000 clones, around 96% being singletons. Surgeons resected thymus tissue during corrective heart surgery. Specimen: thymus tissue. The chain carries TRBV4-3 and TRBJ1-2; D remains ambiguous. The sequence was obtained from a boy under two years old with a congenital heart defect but otherwise immunologically healthy. CDR3 in amino acids: CASSQDSALGLPYGYTF. The CDR3 nucleotides read TGCGCCAGCAGCCAAGATTCTGCCCTCGGTCTACCCTATGGCTACACCTTC.